The 9 T cell receptor beta chains below were found in one sample sequenced in a study of regulatory T cells in long-lasting Graves disease. Relying on iRepertoire HTBI primers and Arm-PCR of CDR3 regions, the team built TCR beta libraries. TCRdb re-called the multiplex PCR reads with MiXCR, one entry per CDR3 protein. Of about 660,000 distinct CDR3 sequences listed, around 30% were seen once; the top ten hold about two fifths. As for time point: persistent/refractory GD, antithyroid drugs over 5 years with positive TRAb. Following extraction of RNA from PBMCs, that RNA was used to make the TCR library. This specimen was peripheral blood mononuclear cells (PBMCs), taken when the disease was refractory, from a patient treated with antithyroid drugs. The receptors were sampled from a female donor with Graves disease.

This clonotype was detected only a few times. The J gene is TRBJ2-4, the V gene TRBV5-1; perhaps TRBD2 as D (6 bases). V lost 3 bases and J 8 bases, leaving 18 bases between the germline ends. Per germline, CDR1 SGHRS and CDR2 YFSETQ. This CDR3 contains 15 residues. The CDR3 reads CASSSKPGGLYIQYF. The CDR3 DNA reads TGCGCCAGCAGCTCCAAGCCTGGAGGGCTGTACATTCAGTACTTC.

The J gene is TRBJ1-5, the V gene TRBV28, with D perhaps matching TRBD1 (6 bases). The V end lost 6 bases, the J end lost 4 bases, and 13 bases lay between the germline ends. Germline values: CDR1 MDHEN, CDR2 SYDVKM. This CDR3 is 14 amino acids long. The CDR3 reads CASRDRRGNQPQHF. The DNA for the CDR3 is TGTGCCAGCAGGGACAGACGTGGTAATCAGCCCCAGCATTTT.

This sequence joins TRBV19 and TRBJ1-2; 7 nucleotides align to TRBD1. This CDR3 has 14 amino acids. V lost 4 bases and J lost 4; bases outside the gene matches: 6. Germline lookup yields CDR1 LNHDA and CDR2 SQIVND (reference sequence). Here the CDR3 DNA reads TGTGCCAGTAGTACCACCGGGACAGCCTATGGCTACACCTTC. Translation: CASSTTGTAYGYTF.

This clonotype was detected a few times. The chain joins TRBV2 to TRBJ2-7; D gene unclear. Germline V CDR1 and CDR2: SNHLY, FYNNEI. Trimming cost V 5 bases and J 1 base, with 9 bases left between them. The CDR3 covers 13 residues. In nucleotides, the CDR3 is TGTGCCAGCAGTATGTCCAGATCCTACGAGCAGTACTTC. This translates into CASSMSRSYEQYF.

In this sample, this clonotype turned up a few times. The rearrangement uses TRBV20-1 and TRBJ2-5, with D possibly being TRBD1 or TRBD2 (6 bases each). In germline, CDR1 is DFQATT, CDR2 SNEGSKA (reference sequence). This CDR3 has 13 residues. With 2 bases removed from V and 4 bases from J, the gap between germline ends came to 11 bases. CDR3 nucleotides: TGCAGTGCTAGATTACAGGGAGGAGAGACCCAGTACTTC. Its protein product is CSARLQGGETQYF.

Only a few counts were recorded for this clonotype. The genes are TRBV7-9 and TRBJ2-7; 11 bases align to TRBD1. CDR3 length: 15 amino acids. The ends lost 4 bases at V and 2 bases at J; junction bases unmatched: 4. CDR1 is SEHNR, CDR2 FQNEAQ, per germline (reference sequence). The CDR3 nucleotides read TGTGCCAGCAGCTACGGGACAGGGGGGCCCTACGAGCAGTACTTC. Protein: CASSYGTGGPYEQYF.

Many counts were recorded for this clonotype. The chain employs TRBV10-3 and TRBJ1-2; 7 positions agree with TRBD1. With V trimmed by 4 bases and J by 3 bases, 8 bases remained unmatched. The CDR3 runs to 15 residues. From germline, CDR1 is ENHRY and CDR2 SYGVKD. This chain's CDR3 is CAISGRQGEDYGYTF. The CDR3 DNA sequence: TGTGCCATCAGTGGAAGACAGGGAGAGGACTATGGCTACACCTTC.

Regarding this clonotype: The junction and the germline gene differ at one end; a read error may be behind it. This chain joins TRBV5-1 and TRBJ2-2, with no clear D. This CDR3 contains 14 residues. CDR1 and CDR2 from the germline V gene are SGHRS and YFSETQ. The CDR3 DNA reads as TGTGCCAGCAGCTTAGTGGCGGACACCGGGGAGCTGTTTTTT. Protein product: CASSLVADTGELFF.

This clonotype has a count of ten or more. The rearrangement uses TRBV9 and TRBJ2-6, with no clear D. Germline V lookup: CDR1 SGDLS, CDR2 YYNGEE. This CDR3 region has 16 residues. V lost 0 bases to trimming and J lost 4 bases, with 11 bases between them. The CDR3 here is CASSVAPAGGANVLTF. In DNA, the CDR3 is TGTGCCAGCAGCGTAGCTCCGGCTGGCGGGGCCAACGTCCTGACTTTC.